A selection of T cell receptor beta chains follows, all from one sample in a study of a mutant IDH1 vaccine in newly diagnosed glioma. The method was immunoSEQ multiplex PCR; TCRdb's version includes in-frame clones alone and lacks a portion of them. The table records fewer than 150,000 clones, 85% to 90% of them present only once. Antigen specificity for these receptors is unknown. Sequencing used PBMCs, obtained from a glioma patient whose treatment included an IDH1 peptide vaccine. These receptors were taken from a woman in her forties or fifties with glioma. Both conserved end residues are part of each CDR3. A D gene is named only where the DNA matches it firmly. Rows give clone size only sometimes, using once, few, many, or a class for an expanded clone.

>TRBV6-1|once|TRBD1
CASRTRTGLNEKLFF
>TRBV7-9|NA|TRBD1
CASSWGTGRGGELFF
>TRBV7-6|few|NA
CASSLELLGGELFF
>TRBV9|NA|NA
CASSVGQGSEKLFF
>TRBV2|NA|NA
CASSEERTYGYTF
>TRBV29-1|NA|NA
CSVAGHKSANTEAFF
>TRBV4-1|once|NA
CASSPTSRVNTEAFF
>TRBV9|NA|TRBD1
CASSHTGTGGSTEAFF
>TRBV7-3|many|NA
CASSPNQDFVGELFF
>TRBV29-1|NA|NA
CSVATGGVDTEAFF